The clone carrying this TCR beta chain was seen only once. The antigen is not known. This sample is drawn from a study of T cell responses to AZD1222 COVID-19 vaccine. Across the study: Combined were second doses at about 4 or about 12 weeks.

Trimming removed 6 bases at V and 1 base at J, with 7 bases between. The CDR3 sequence is 12 residues long. General study findings and limits: Sampled repertoires all dated from after the peak T cell response. Only a handful of AZD1222 recipients were seropositive at baseline.

The data were produced by immunoSEQ multiplex PCR, yet TCRdb's version contains in-frame clones alone and is incomplete. The profile covers 150,000 or so clones, with 90% appearing a single time and around 1.9% taken by the ten largest. The sequences come from peripheral blood, collected on day 0 of AZD1222 vaccination. The J gene is TRBJ2-7, the V gene TRBV12-3 or TRBV12-4, with D hard to call. This sequence originates from an adult in good health. For the CDR3, the DNA is TGTGCCAGCAGCTCAATTTCCTACGAGCAGTACTTC. Protein product: CASSSISYEQYF.